The entry below gives a single TCR beta chain sequence along with its context. The data were taken from a study of blood T cells in healthy people across ages. For the second PCR, which ran for roughly 6 to 12 cycles, a sample-barcoded 5' primer and a J-beta primer mix were used. TCRdb processed the 5' RACE reads anew with MiXCR; each CDR3 protein has one entry. The data hold more than 900,000 distinct CDR3 sequences, with under 30% observed a single time. These records were also assigned to another study, of T cells of mothers and their children.

The material sequenced was blood. The TCR originated in a girl aged 2-15 years in good health.

CDR3 loop: CASSPQDNVTLHF. CDR3 in DNA: TGTGCCAGCAGCCCGCAGGACAATGTTACCCTCCACTTT. The V and J genes are TRBV3-1 and TRBJ1-6, with D possibly being TRBD1 (5 bases). V lost 4 bases, J lost 14 bases, and 15 bases lay in between. Germline CDR1 is LGHDT and CDR2 is YNNKEL (reference sequence). The CDR3 runs to 13 residues.